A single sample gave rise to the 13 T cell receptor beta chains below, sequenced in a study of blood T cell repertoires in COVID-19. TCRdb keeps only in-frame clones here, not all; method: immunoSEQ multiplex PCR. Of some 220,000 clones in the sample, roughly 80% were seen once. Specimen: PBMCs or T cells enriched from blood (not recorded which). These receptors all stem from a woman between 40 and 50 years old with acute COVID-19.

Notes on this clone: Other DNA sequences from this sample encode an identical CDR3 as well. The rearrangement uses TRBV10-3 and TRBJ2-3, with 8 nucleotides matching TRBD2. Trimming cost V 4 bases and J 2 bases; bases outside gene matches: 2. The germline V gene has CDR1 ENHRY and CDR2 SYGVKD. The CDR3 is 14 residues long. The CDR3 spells CAISAGGSTDTQYF. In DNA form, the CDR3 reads TGTGCCATCAGTGCGGGGGGGTCCACAGATACGCAGTATTTT.

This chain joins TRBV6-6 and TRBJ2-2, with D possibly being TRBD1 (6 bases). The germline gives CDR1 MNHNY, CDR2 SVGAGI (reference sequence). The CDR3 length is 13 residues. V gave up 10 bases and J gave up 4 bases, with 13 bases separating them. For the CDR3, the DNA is TGTGCCACCTACAGGGCCCTCACCGGGGAGCTGTTTTTT. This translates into CATYRALTGELFF.

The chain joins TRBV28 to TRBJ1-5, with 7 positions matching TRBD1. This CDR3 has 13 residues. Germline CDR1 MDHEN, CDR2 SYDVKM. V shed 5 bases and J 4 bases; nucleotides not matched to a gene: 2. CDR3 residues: CASSRDSNQPQHF. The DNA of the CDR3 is TGTGCCAGCAGTCGGGACAGTAATCAGCCCCAGCATTTT.

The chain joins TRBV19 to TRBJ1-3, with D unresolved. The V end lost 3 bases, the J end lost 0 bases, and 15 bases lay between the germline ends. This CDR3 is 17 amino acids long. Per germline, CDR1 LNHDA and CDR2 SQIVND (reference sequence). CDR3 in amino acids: CASSMGRRLFSGNTIYF. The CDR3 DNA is TGTGCCAGTAGTATGGGCCGAAGATTGTTCTCTGGAAACACCATATATTTT.

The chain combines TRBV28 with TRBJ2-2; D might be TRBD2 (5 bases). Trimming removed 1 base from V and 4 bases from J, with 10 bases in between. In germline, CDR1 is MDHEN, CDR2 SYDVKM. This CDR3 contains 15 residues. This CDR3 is CASSLSRGGTGELFF. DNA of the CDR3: TGTGCCAGCAGTTTATCCCGGGGTGGCACCGGGGAGCTGTTTTTT. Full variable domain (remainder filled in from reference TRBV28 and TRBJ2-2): DVKVTQSSRYLVKRTGEKVFLECVQDMDHENMFWYRQDPGLGLRLIYFSYDVKMKEKGDIPEGYSVSREKKERFSLILESASTNQTSMYLCASSLSRGGTGELFFGEGSRLTVL.

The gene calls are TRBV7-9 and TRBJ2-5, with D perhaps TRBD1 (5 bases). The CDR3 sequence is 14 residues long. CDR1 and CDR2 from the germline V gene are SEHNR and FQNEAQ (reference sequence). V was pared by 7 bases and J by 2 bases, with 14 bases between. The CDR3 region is CASTRDSIQETQYF. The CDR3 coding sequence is TGTGCCAGCACAAGAGACAGTATACAAGAGACCCAGTACTTC.

The CDR3 protein is CASSMGQGNNQPQHF. CDR3 DNA: TGTGCCAGCAGCATGGGACAGGGAAACAATCAGCCCCAGCATTTT. The V and J genes are TRBV2 and TRBJ1-5, with 9 bases lining up with TRBD1. With V trimmed by 6 bases and J by 3 bases, 6 bases remained unmatched. CDR3 length equals 15 residues. Germline values: CDR1 SNHLY, CDR2 FYNNEI.

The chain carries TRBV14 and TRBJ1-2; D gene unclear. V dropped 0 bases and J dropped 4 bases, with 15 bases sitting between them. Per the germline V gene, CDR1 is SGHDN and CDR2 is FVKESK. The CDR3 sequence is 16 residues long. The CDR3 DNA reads TGTGCCAGCAGCCAAGATCGGGAAGGGTTGGCCTATGGCTACACCTTC. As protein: CASSQDREGLAYGYTF.

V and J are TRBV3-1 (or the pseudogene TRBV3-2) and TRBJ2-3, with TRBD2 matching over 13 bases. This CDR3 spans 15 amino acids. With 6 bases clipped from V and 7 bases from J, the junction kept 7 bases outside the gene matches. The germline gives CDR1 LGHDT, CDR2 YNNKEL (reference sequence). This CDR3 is CASSPGLAGYYTQYF. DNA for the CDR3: TGTGCCAGCAGTCCGGGACTAGCGGGGTACTATACGCAGTATTTT.

The CDR3, as DNA: TGTGCCAGCAGTTACGAATGGCGAGCGGGAGGATCGGGTAGGGAGCTGTTTTTT. As protein: CASSYEWRAGGSGRELFF. V gene TRBV6-2 or TRBV6-3 combines with J gene TRBJ2-2; 9 bases match TRBD2. This CDR3 is 18 amino acids long. Germline lookup yields CDR1 MNHEY and CDR2 SVGEGT. V gave up 2 bases and J gave up 9 bases; unmatched junction bases: 16.

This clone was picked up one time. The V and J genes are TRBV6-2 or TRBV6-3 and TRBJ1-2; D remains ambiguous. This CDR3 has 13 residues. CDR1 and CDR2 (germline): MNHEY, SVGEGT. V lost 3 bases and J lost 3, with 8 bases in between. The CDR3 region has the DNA TGTGCCAGCAGTTATGGCGGGGACTATGGCTACACCTTC. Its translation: CASSYGGDYGYTF.

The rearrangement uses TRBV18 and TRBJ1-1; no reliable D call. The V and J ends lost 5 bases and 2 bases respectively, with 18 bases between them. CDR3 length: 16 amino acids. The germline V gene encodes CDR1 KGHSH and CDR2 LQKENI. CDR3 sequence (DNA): TGTGCCAGCTCAAGACTGCGAAAGTTCGGAAACACTGAAGCTTTCTTT. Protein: CASSRLRKFGNTEAFF.

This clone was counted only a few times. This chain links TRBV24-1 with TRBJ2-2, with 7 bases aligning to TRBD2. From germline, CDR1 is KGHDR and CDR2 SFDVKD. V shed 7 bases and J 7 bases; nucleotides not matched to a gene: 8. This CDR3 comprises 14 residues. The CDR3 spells CATRGLGSSGELFF. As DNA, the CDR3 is TGTGCCACCAGAGGACTAGGGTCGAGCGGGGAGCTGTTTTTT.